This T cell receptor (beta chain) was sequenced during a study of blood T cell repertoires in COVID-19. Germline lookup yields CDR1 GTSNPN and CDR2 SVGIG (reference sequence). This CDR3 is 14 amino acids long. V was pared by 3 bases and J by 4 bases, with 6 bases of the junction left unmatched. Produced via immunoSEQ multiplex PCR; TCRdb's table is partial and in-frame only. The top ten hold approximately 7% of the sample, which has about 87,000 clones, 80% to 95% seen once. J is TRBJ1-2 and V is TRBV30; TRBD1 aligns across 9 bases. Sequenced: peripheral blood. This clonotype was sampled from a man aged 18-30 years with COVID-19, enrolled during active disease. The CDR3 loop is CAWSEDRGTYGYTF. The CDR3 DNA reads as TGTGCCTGGAGCGAAGACAGGGGGACCTATGGCTACACCTTC.